The 26 T cell receptor beta chains presented below share a single source sample, sequenced in a study of blood T cell repertoires in COVID-19. This table comes from immunoSEQ multiplex PCR, and its TCRdb copy is limited to in-frame clones, with some not included. The table has 140,000 to 150,000 clones, around 81% seen once. Sequencing input: peripheral blood. These receptor sequences come from a human donor with acute or convalescent COVID-19. The donor label of this sample is uncertain.

In the case of this clone: The junction and the germline gene differ at one end; a read error may be behind it. The genes are TRBV6-1 and TRBJ1-2; possible D gene TRBD1, 6 bases. Germline CDR1 and CDR2: MNHNS and SASEGT. CDR3 size: 15 residues. The CDR3 reads CASREVGGENYGYTF. The CDR3 nucleotides are TGTGCCAGCAGGGAAGTAGGGGGGGAGAACTATGGCTACACCTTC.

J is TRBJ1-1 and V is TRBV11-2; D possibly corresponds to TRBD1 (6 bases). CDR3 size: 15 residues. V shed 4 bases and J shed 5 bases, with 17 bases lying between them. The germline V gene has CDR1 SGHAT and CDR2 FQNNGV. CDR3 coding DNA: TGTGCCAGCAGCTCGTGGGGGGGCTCCGGGACTGAAGCTTTCTTT. This sequence encodes CASSSWGGSGTEAFF.

The rearrangement uses TRBV9 and TRBJ1-2; D is undetermined. Trimming stripped 5 bases from V and 8 bases from J, with 10 bases between. The CDR3 has 11 amino acids. CDR1 SGDLS and CDR2 YYNGEE come from the germline V gene. The CDR3 sequence is CASRSWEGYTF. DNA for the CDR3: TGTGCCAGCAGGTCCTGGGAGGGCTACACCTTC. Based on the CDR3 plus reference TRBV9 and TRBJ1-2, the full variable domain is DSGVTQTPKHLITATGQRVTLRCSPRSGDLSVYWYQQSLDQGLQFLIQYYNGEERAKGNILERFSAQQFPDLHSELNLSSLELGDSALYFCASRSWEGYTFGSGTRLTVV.

This clone was counted only a few times. The rearrangement links TRBV2 to TRBJ1-6, with 7 bases that match TRBD1. Germline V gene sequence: CDR1 SNHLY, CDR2 FYNNEI. The CDR3 has 15 residues. The V gene end was trimmed by 6 bases and the J gene end by 5 bases; junction bases not matched to a gene: 7. CDR3: CASRGPGQNNSPLHF. The CDR3 nucleotides are TGTGCCAGCAGGGGACCGGGACAGAATAATTCACCCCTCCACTTT.

The chain has TRBV19 and TRBJ1-5; TRBD1 agrees at 9 bases. The CDR3 is 17 amino acids. Germline CDR1 LNHDA, CDR2 SQIVND (reference sequence). With V trimmed by 5 bases and J by 0 bases, 8 bases remained unmatched. As DNA, the CDR3 is TGTGCCAGTAGTCTACCGACAGGGGGTCTTAGCAATCAGCCCCAGCATTTT. As protein: CASSLPTGGLSNQPQHF.

The chain employs TRBV5-4 and TRBJ2-1; D is possibly TRBD1 (6 bases). This CDR3 spans 15 amino acids. Trimming took off 6 bases at V and 1 base at J, with 14 bases between the two ends. CDR1 is SGHNT and CDR2 is YYREEE in the germline V gene (reference sequence). The CDR3 DNA is TGTGCCAGCACCACGACAGGCCGGTCCTACAATGAGCAGTTCTTC. It codes for CASTTTGRSYNEQFF.

V is TRBV27 and J is TRBJ1-2, with D possibly being TRBD1 (5 bases). The CDR3 spans 13 residues. The germline CDR1 and CDR2 sequences are MNHEY and SMNVEV (reference sequence). Trimming cost V 6 bases and J 6 bases, with 14 bases left between them. The CDR3 sequence: CASSQGAYNGYTF. In DNA, the CDR3 is TGTGCCAGCAGCCAAGGGGCTTATAATGGCTACACCTTC.

The rearrangement uses TRBV24-1 and TRBJ2-3; 9 bases map to TRBD1. The CDR3 runs 16 residues. Germline CDR1 reads KGHDR; CDR2 reads SFDVKD. Trimming at V came to 0 bases and at J to 2 bases, leaving 2 bases not matched to a gene. The CDR3 sequence is CATSDLRDRVTDTQYF. The DNA of the CDR3 is TGTGCCACCAGTGATTTGCGGGACAGGGTCACAGATACGCAGTATTTT.

V gene TRBV11-3 combines with J gene TRBJ2-5, with D possibly TRBD2 on 5 matching bases. The CDR3 is made up of 13 amino acids. Trimming stripped 5 bases from V and 2 bases from J, with 9 bases between. In germline, CDR1 is SGHNT, CDR2 YENEEA. CDR3 protein: CASSGGVQETQYF. The CDR3 coding sequence is TGTGCCAGCAGCGGAGGCGTACAAGAGACCCAGTACTTC.

This chain joins TRBV3-1 (or the pseudogene TRBV3-2) and TRBJ2-2; D not resolved. Germline-derived CDR1 and CDR2 are LGHDT and YNNKEL (reference sequence). V lost 2 bases and J lost 1, with 14 bases in between. The CDR3 is 17 amino acids. CDR3: CASSQPLGKVNTGELFF. CDR3 DNA: TGTGCCAGCAGCCAACCCCTAGGAAAAGTGAACACCGGGGAGCTGTTTTTT.

The chain recombines TRBV7-9 with TRBJ1-2; D is undetermined. V lost 5 bases and J 7 bases, leaving 20 bases between the germline ends. The CDR3 spans 15 residues. The germline V gene encodes CDR1 SEHNR and CDR2 FQNEAQ (reference sequence). The CDR3 DNA is TGTGCCAGCAGCACGTTGGGAGGCGGCGGCGTTGGCTACACCTTC. Translated: CASSTLGGGGVGYTF.

This chain links TRBV6-5 with TRBJ1-2, with a possible D match to TRBD1 (6 bases). Germline V gene lookup returns CDR1 MNHEY and CDR2 SVGAGI. This CDR3 spans 14 amino acids. Trimming removed 5 bases from V and 3 bases from J, with 13 bases in between. The DNA for the CDR3 is TGTGCCAGCAGTCCCGGGGGGCTCTACTATGGCTACACCTTC. It codes for CASSPGGLYYGYTF.

V gene TRBV16 combines with J gene TRBJ2-2, with D hard to call. The V gene lost 2 bases and the J gene lost 8 bases, with 9 bases spanning the gap. Germline V gene sequence: CDR1 KGHSY, CDR2 FQNENV. This CDR3 comprises 13 residues. CDR3 DNA: TGTGCCAGCAGCCAAAGGAGTTCAGGGGAGCTGTTTTTT. It codes for CASSQRSSGELFF.

The chain joins TRBV30 to TRBJ1-1, with a possible D match to TRBD1 (5 bases). Germline loops: CDR1 GTSNPN, CDR2 SVGIG (reference sequence). CDR3 length: 14 residues. V was cut by 0 bases and J by 4 bases, with 12 bases left in between. CDR3 bases: TGTGCCTGGAGTGTACCGGGGGAAACCACTGAAGCTTTCTTT. Its protein product is CAWSVPGETTEAFF.

The CDR3 nucleotides are TGTGCCATCAGTGAGTCGATGGGGAGCGAAAAACTGTTTTTT. Its translation is CAISESMGSEKLFF. This chain connects TRBV10-3 to TRBJ1-4, with D unclear. Germline CDR1 and CDR2: ENHRY and SYGVKD. The CDR3 is 14 residues long. Trimming shortened V by 0 bases and J by 8 bases, and 10 bases separated the two germline ends.

The gene calls are TRBV20-1 and TRBJ1-1; D call uncertain. The CDR3 is 15 residues long. Trimming cost V 3 bases and J 0 bases, with 14 bases left between them. Germline V CDR1 and CDR2: DFQATT, SNEGSKA (reference sequence). CDR3 DNA sequence: TGCAGTGCTAGTGAACCGGGTGTGTTGAACACTGAAGCTTTCTTT. It translates to CSASEPGVLNTEAFF.

V usage is TRBV11-2 and J usage is TRBJ1-4; D gene ambiguous. The CDR3 extends over 13 amino acids. The germline gives CDR1 SGHAT, CDR2 FQNNGV. V was trimmed by 4 bases and J by 7 bases, leaving 10 bases between them. Here the CDR3 reads CASSSLAGEKLFF. The CDR3 nucleotides are TGTGCCAGCAGCTCACTAGCAGGTGAAAAACTGTTTTTT.

The chain carries TRBV6-5 and TRBJ1-3; D may be TRBD1 (6 bases). Germline CDR1 MNHEY, CDR2 SVGAGI. This CDR3 contains 15 residues. With 6 bases removed from V and 0 bases from J, the gap between germline ends came to 12 bases. The CDR3 sequence: CASRLSGHSGNTIYF. The DNA of the CDR3 is TGTGCCAGCAGACTGTCGGGACACTCTGGAAACACCATATATTTT.

This chain links TRBV6-5 with TRBJ1-2, with 7 bases that match TRBD1. Per germline, CDR1 MNHEY and CDR2 SVGAGI. Trimming took 2 bases from V and 6 from J; bases not matched to a gene: 6. This CDR3 has 14 residues. The CDR3 protein is CASSYLQGMDGYTF. CDR3 coding DNA: TGTGCCAGCAGTTACCTACAGGGGATGGATGGCTACACCTTC.

This sequence joins TRBV5-4 and TRBJ1-6; tentative D call: TRBD1 (6 bases). The CDR3 contains 14 residues. V dropped 5 bases and J dropped 8 bases, with 14 bases sitting between them. Looked up from germline, CDR1 is SGHNT and CDR2 is YYREEE (reference sequence). This CDR3 is CASRYWEGDSPLHF. For the CDR3, the DNA is TGTGCCAGCAGGTATTGGGAGGGGGATTCACCCCTCCACTTT.

V and J are TRBV27 and TRBJ2-1; 16 bases map to TRBD2. The CDR3 is 15 amino acids. Germline V gives CDR1 MNHEY, CDR2 SMNVEV (reference sequence). V was clipped by 3 bases and J by 8 bases; unmatched bases: 1. CDR3 residues: CASSFGTSGGDEQFF. The CDR3 DNA is TGTGCCAGCAGTTTTGGGACTAGCGGGGGGGATGAGCAGTTCTTC.

Comments on this clone: Relative to the germline gene, one junction end is altered; a read error may explain this. CDR3: CVTSRAGAGPYEQYF. CDR3 bases: TGTGTCACCAGCAGGGCCGGAGCAGGGCCCTACGAGCAGTACTTC. The chain couples TRBV15 to TRBJ2-7; maybe TRBD1 (5 bases). Germline V lookup: CDR1 LNHNV, CDR2 YYDKDF (reference sequence). This CDR3 comprises 15 residues.

This clone was detected once. The CDR3 sequence is CASSRGMTYEQYF. The DNA of the CDR3 is TGTGCCAGCAGCCGGGGGATGACCTACGAGCAGTACTTC. The chain is built from TRBV7-9 and TRBJ2-7; D possibly corresponds to TRBD2 (6 bases). The CDR3 runs 13 residues. The germline gives CDR1 SEHNR, CDR2 FQNEAQ (reference sequence). The V end lost 5 bases, the J end lost 2 bases, and 10 bases lay between the germline ends.

The rearrangement joins TRBV18 to TRBJ2-3; 7 nucleotides line up with TRBD2. Germline CDR1 KGHSH, CDR2 LQKENI. Trimming cost V 2 bases and J 4 bases; bases outside gene matches: 6. The CDR3 totals 15 residues. The CDR3 sequence: CASSPMVSGSDTQYF. CDR3 coding DNA: TGTGCCAGCTCACCAATGGTTAGCGGGTCAGATACGCAGTATTTT.

The chain is built from TRBV9 and TRBJ1-1; 8 bases match TRBD1. CDR1 SGDLS and CDR2 YYNGEE come from the germline V gene. The ends lost 4 bases at V and 0 bases at J; junction bases unmatched: 5. This CDR3 has 15 residues. The CDR3 loop is CASSPRGQVNTEAFF. CDR3 nucleotides: TGTGCCAGCAGCCCCCGGGGACAGGTGAACACTGAAGCTTTCTTT.

This clone was detected only a few times. This rearrangement joins TRBV14 to TRBJ1-2; D gene ambiguous. V lost 3 bases, J lost 1 base, and 9 bases lay in between. Germline CDR1 and CDR2: SGHDN and FVKESK. The CDR3 loop spans 14 amino acids. The CDR3 DNA reads TGTGCCAGCAGCCATTCGAGAGGTAACTATGGCTACACCTTC. Translation gives CASSHSRGNYGYTF.